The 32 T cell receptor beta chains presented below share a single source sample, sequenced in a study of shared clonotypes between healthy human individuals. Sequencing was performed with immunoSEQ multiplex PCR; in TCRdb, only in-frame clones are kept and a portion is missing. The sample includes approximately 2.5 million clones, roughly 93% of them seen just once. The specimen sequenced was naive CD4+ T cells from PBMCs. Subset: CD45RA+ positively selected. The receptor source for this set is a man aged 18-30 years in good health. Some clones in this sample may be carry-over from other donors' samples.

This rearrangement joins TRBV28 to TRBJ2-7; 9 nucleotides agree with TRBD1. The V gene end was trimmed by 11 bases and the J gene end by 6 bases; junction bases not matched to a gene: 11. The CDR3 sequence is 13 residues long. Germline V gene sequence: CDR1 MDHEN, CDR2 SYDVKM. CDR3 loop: CALRDRVAGEQYF. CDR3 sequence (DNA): TGTGCCCTACGGGACAGGGTGGCTGGCGAGCAGTACTTC.

DNA of the CDR3: TGCAGCGAGGTCGGAATCCAAGAGACCCAGTACTTC. This encodes CSEVGIQETQYF. The V gene is TRBV29-1, the J gene TRBJ2-5, with no clear D. The CDR3 has 12 residues. Germline assignment: CDR1 SQVTM and CDR2 ANQGSEA. Trimming pared 7 bases from V and 1 base from J, leaving 10 bases between.

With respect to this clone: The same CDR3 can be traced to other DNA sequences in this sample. The DNA of the CDR3 is TGTGCCAGCAGCTTAATTGGGGGAAGCTCCTACAATGAGCAGTTCTTC. It codes for CASSLIGGSSYNEQFF. The chain recombines TRBV7-3 with TRBJ2-1, with D perhaps matching TRBD1 or TRBD2 (5 bases each). Germline V CDR1 and CDR2: SGHTA, FQGTGA. The CDR3 contains 16 residues. V was shortened by 1 base and J by 0 bases, with 10 bases between the two germline ends.

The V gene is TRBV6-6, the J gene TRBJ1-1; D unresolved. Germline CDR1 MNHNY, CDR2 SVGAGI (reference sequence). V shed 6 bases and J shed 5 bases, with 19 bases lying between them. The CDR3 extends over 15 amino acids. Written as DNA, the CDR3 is TGTGCCAGCAGCCCCCCCGGCGGGCGGGGAACTGAAGCTTTCTTT. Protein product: CASSPPGGRGTEAFF.

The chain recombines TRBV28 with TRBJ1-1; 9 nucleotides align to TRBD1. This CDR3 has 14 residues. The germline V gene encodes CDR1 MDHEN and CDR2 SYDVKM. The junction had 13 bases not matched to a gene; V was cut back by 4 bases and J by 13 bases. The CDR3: CASSSPGQGSLGFF. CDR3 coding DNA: TGTGCCAGCAGTTCTCCGGGACAGGGATCACTCGGTTTCTTT.

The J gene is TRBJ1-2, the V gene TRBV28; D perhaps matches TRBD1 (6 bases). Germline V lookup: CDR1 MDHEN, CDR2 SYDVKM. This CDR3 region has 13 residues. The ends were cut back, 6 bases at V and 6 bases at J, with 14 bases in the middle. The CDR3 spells CASSPSTGDGYTF. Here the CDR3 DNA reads TGTGCCAGCAGCCCCTCGACAGGTGATGGCTACACCTTC.

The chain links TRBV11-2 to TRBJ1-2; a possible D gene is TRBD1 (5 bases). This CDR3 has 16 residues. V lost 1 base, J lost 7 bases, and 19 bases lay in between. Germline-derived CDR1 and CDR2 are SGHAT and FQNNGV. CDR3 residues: CASSLGLGAPPGGYTF. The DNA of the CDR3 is TGTGCCAGCAGCTTAGGGTTAGGGGCCCCTCCCGGTGGCTACACCTTC. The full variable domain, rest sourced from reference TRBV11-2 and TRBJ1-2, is EAGVAQSPRYKIIEKRQSVAFWCNPISGHATLYWYQQILGQGPKLLIQFQNNGVVDDSQLPKDRFSAERLKGVDSTLKIQPAKLEDSAVYLCASSLGLGAPPGGYTFGSGTRLTVV.

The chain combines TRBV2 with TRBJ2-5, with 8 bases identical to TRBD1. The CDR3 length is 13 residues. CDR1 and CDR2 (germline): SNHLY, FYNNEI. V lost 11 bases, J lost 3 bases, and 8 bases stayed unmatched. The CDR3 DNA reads TGTGCCGGATCCAGGGGGCGTGAAGAGACCCAGTACTTC. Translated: CAGSRGREETQYF.

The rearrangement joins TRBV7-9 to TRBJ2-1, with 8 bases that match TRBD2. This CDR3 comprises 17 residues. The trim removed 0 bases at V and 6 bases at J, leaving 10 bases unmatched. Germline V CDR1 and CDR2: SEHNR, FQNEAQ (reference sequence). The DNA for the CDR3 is TGTGCCAGCAGCTTAGCGGTCGTAGCGGGACTAGGCAATGAGCAGTTCTTC. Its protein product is CASSLAVVAGLGNEQFF.

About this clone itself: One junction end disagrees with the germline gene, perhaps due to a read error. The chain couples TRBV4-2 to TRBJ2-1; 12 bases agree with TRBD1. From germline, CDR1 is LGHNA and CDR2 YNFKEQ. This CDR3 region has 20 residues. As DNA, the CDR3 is TGTGCCAGCAACCAAGGTCTTGGGACAGGGGGCGCGGATAACTACAATGAGCAGTTCTTC. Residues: CASNQGLGTGGADNYNEQFF.

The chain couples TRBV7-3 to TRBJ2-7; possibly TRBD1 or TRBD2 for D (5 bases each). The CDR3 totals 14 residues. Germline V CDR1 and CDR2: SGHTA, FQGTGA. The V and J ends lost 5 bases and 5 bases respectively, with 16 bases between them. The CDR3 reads CASSAQAGAHEQYF. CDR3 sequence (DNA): TGTGCCAGCAGCGCCCAGGCCGGGGCCCACGAGCAGTACTTC.

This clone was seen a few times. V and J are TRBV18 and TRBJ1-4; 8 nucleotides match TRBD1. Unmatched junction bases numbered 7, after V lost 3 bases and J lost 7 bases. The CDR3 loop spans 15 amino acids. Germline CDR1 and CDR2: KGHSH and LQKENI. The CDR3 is CASSPFGQGGEKLFF. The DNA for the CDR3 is TGTGCCAGCTCACCTTTCGGACAGGGAGGTGAAAAACTGTTTTTT.

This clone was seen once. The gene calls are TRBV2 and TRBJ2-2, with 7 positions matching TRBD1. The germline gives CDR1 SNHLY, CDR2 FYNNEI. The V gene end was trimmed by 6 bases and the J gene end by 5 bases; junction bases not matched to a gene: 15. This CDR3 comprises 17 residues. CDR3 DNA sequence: TGTGCCAGCAGCACCGAACGGGGCAGGGGGAATACCGGGGAGCTGTTTTTT. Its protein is CASSTERGRGNTGELFF.

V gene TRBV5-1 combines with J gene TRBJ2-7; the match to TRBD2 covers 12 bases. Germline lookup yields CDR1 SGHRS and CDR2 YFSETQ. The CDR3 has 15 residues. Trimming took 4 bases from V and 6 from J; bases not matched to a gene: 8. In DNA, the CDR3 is TGCGCCAGCAGCCCCGGACTAGCGGGAATCAGCGAGCAGTACTTC. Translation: CASSPGLAGISEQYF.

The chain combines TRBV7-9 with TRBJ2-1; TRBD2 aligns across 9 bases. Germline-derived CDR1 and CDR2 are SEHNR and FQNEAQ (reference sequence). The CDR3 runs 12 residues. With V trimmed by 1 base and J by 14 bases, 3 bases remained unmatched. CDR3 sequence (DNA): TGTGCCAGCAGCTTAGGGCTAGCGGGAAAGTTCTTC. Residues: CASSLGLAGKFF.

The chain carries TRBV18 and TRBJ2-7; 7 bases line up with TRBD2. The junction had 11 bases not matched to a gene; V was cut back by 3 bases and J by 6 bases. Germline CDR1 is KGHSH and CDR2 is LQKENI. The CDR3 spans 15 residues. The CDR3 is CASSPREGWGGEQYF. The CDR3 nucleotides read TGTGCCAGCTCACCCAGGGAGGGGTGGGGAGGCGAGCAGTACTTC.

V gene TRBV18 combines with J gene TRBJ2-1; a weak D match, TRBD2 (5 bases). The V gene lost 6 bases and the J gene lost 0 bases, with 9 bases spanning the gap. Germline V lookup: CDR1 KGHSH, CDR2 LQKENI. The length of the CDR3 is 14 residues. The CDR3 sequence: CASSGLSSYNEQFF. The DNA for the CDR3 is TGTGCCAGCTCCGGACTTAGCTCCTACAATGAGCAGTTCTTC.

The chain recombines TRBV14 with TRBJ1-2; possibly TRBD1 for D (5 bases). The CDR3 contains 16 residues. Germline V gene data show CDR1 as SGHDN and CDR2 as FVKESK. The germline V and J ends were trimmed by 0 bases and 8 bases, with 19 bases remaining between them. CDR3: CASSQDITGPNRGYTF. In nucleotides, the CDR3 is TGTGCCAGCAGCCAAGATATCACAGGTCCGAATAGGGGCTACACCTTC.

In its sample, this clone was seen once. This CDR3 is CASSQDQGLILQYF. The CDR3 DNA is TGCGCCAGCAGCCAAGACCAGGGTTTAATACTTCAGTACTTC. V usage is TRBV4-3 and J usage is TRBJ2-4, with D perhaps TRBD1 (5 bases). V lost 0 bases and J 11 bases, leaving 14 bases between the germline ends. Germline assignment: CDR1 LGHNA and CDR2 YSLEER. The CDR3 is made up of 14 amino acids.

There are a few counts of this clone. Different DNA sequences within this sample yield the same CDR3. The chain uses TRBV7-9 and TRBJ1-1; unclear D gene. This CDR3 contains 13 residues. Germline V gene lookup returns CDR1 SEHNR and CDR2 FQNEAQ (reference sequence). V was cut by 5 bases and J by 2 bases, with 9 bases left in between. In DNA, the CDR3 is TGTGCCAGCAGCCTCCGGCAAAACACTGAAGCTTTCTTT. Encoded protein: CASSLRQNTEAFF.

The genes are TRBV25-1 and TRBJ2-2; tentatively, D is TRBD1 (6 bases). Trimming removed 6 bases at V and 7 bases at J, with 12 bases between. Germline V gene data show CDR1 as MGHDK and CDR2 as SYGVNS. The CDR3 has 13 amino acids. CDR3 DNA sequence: TGTGCCAGCAGACAGGGTGCGCGCGGGGAGCTGTTTTTT. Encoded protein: CASRQGARGELFF.

In nucleotides, the CDR3 is TGTGCCTGGAGTGTCTTGGGGGACAATGAGCAGTTCTTC. Amino acid sequence: CAWSVLGDNEQFF. J is TRBJ2-1 and V is TRBV30, with D perhaps assigned TRBD1 or TRBD2 (5 bases each). This CDR3 contains 13 residues. V lost 0 bases and J lost 5, with 8 bases in between. From germline, CDR1 is GTSNPN and CDR2 SVGIG (reference sequence). Full variable domain (outside the CDR3, taken from reference TRBV30 and TRBJ2-1): SQTIHQWPATLVQPVGSPLSLECTVEGTSNPNLYWYRQAAGRGLQLLFYSVGIGQISSEVPQNLSASRPQDRQFILSSKKLLLSDSGFYLCAWSVLGDNEQFFGPGTRLTVL.

CDR3 in amino acids: CASSLARGAGEKLFF. The CDR3 bases are TGTGCCAGCAGCTTAGCCAGGGGGGCGGGTGAAAAACTGTTTTTT. This rearrangement joins TRBV7-9 to TRBJ1-4; TRBD1 matches at 7 bases. Germline CDR1 SEHNR, CDR2 FQNEAQ (reference sequence). The trim removed 0 bases at V and 7 bases at J, leaving 5 bases unmatched. The CDR3 consists of 15 residues.

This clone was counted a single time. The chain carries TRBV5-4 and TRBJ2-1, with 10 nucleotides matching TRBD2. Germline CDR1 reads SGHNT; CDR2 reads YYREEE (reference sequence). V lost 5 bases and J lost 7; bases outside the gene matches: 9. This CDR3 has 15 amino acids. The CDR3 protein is CASRRGASGGNEQFF. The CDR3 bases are TGTGCCAGCAGGCGTGGGGCTAGCGGGGGAAATGAGCAGTTCTTC.

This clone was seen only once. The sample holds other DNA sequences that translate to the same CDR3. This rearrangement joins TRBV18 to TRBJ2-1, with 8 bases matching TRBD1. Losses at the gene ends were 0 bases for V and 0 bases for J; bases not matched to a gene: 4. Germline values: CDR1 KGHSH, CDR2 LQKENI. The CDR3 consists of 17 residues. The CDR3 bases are TGTGCCAGCTCACCACCGGCAGGGGGCGGCTCCTACAATGAGCAGTTCTTC. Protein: CASSPPAGGGSYNEQFF.

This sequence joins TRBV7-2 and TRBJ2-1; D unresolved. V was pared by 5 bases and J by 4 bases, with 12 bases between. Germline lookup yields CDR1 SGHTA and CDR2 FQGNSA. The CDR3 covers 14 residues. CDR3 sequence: CASSPDLLYNEQFF. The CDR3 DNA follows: TGTGCCAGCAGCCCCGACTTATTATACAATGAGCAGTTCTTC. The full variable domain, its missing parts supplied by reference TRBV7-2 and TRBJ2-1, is GAGVSQSPSNKVTEKGKDVELRCDPISGHTALYWYRQSLGQGLEFLIYFQGNSAPDKSGLPSDRFSAERTGGSVSTLTIQRTQQEDSAVYLCASSPDLLYNEQFFGPGTRLTVL.

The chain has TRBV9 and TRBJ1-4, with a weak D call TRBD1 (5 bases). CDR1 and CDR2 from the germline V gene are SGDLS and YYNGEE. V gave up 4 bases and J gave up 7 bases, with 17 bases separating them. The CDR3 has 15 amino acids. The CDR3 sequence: CASSTTARGIEKLFF. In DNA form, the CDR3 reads TGTGCCAGCAGCACCACAGCGCGGGGGATTGAAAAACTGTTTTTT.

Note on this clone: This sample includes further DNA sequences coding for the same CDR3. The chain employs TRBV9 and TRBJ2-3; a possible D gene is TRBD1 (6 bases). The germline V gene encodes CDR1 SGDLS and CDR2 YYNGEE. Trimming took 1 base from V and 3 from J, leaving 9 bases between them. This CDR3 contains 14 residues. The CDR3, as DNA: TGTGCCAGCAGCGTATCCACAGGGACAGATACGCAGTATTTT. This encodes CASSVSTGTDTQYF.

CDR3 loop: CASSPLGVSTDTQYF. DNA of the CDR3: TGCGCCAGCAGTCCACTAGGGGTTAGCACAGATACGCAGTATTTT. The rearrangement uses TRBV4-1 and TRBJ2-3; D is possibly TRBD1 or TRBD2 (5 bases each). Trimming removed 6 bases from V and 0 bases from J, with 13 bases in between. Per germline, CDR1 MGHRA and CDR2 YSYEKL. The CDR3 totals 15 residues.

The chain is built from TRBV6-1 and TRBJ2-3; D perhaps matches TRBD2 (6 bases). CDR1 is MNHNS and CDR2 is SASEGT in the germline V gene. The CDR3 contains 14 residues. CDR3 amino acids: CASGEAVHTDTQYF. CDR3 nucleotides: TGTGCATCCGGGGAGGCAGTCCACACAGATACGCAGTATTTT.

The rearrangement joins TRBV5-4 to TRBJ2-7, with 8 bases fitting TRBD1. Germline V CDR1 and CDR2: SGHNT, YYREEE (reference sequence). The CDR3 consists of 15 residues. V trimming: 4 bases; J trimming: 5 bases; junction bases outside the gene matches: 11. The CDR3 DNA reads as TGTGCCAGCAGCCGGGGGAACAGGGGGATAGACGAGCAGTACTTC. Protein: CASSRGNRGIDEQYF.

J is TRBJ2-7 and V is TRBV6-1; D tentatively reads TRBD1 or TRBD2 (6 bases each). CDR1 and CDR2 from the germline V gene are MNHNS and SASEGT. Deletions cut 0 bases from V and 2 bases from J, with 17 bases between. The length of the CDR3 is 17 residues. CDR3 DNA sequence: TGTGCCAGCAGTGAAGCATGGTGGAGGGGGAATCCCTACGAGCAGTACTTC. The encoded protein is CASSEAWWRGNPYEQYF.